One T cell receptor (beta chain) is described in this entry. Its antigen is undetermined. CDR1 is SGHRS, CDR2 YFSETQ, per germline. Deletions cut 3 bases from V and 0 bases from J, with 18 bases between. The CDR3 runs to 17 residues. Vbeta (60) and Jbeta (13) primers were used in the PCR. Some clones are missing from TCRdb's copy, which holds only in-frame ones; the method was immunoSEQ multiplex PCR. The sample holds roughly 110,000 clones; 65% to 85% are singletons and the top ten take around 2.1%. This entry comes from a study of cytomegalovirus exposure and HLA in healthy donors. Study results and caveats: CMV serostatus was the sole immune exposure information available. In vitro assays verified that three CMV-associated chains recognized CMV antigens specifically.

The sequenced sample consisted of PBMCs. The source of this sequence is a man between 25 and 39 years old in good health and CMV-seronegative. This chain connects TRBV5-1 to TRBJ1-1; no definite D call. In nucleotides, the CDR3 is TGCGCCAGCAGCTCGCCTCGGCGGGGAAACCTGAACACTGAAGCTTTCTTT. This encodes CASSSPRRGNLNTEAFF. Full variable domain (rest looked up from reference TRBV5-1 and TRBJ1-1): KAGVTQTPRYLIKTRGQQVTLSCSPISGHRSVSWYQQTPGQGLQFLFEYFSETQRNKGNFPGRFSGRQFSNSRSEMNVSTLELGDSALYLCASSSPRRGNLNTEAFFGQGTRLTVV.